This section outlines one T cell receptor (beta chain) sequence together with its context. Its antigen is not identified. The PCR used 60 Vbeta and 13 Jbeta primers. Clones were read by immunoSEQ multiplex PCR, and TCRdb kept only the in-frame ones, dropping some. Among some 130,000 clones listed, around 77% were seen once. The data were obtained in a study of cytomegalovirus exposure and HLA in healthy donors. Findings and limits, study-wide: For most TCR beta V segments, an earlier analysis put the productive rate at about 90% or about 30% of the time.

The length of the CDR3 is 16 residues. With V trimmed by 2 bases and J by 5 bases, 13 bases remained unmatched. Germline values: CDR1 GTSNPN, CDR2 SVGIG (reference sequence). The gene calls are TRBV30 and TRBJ2-7; 9 positions agree with TRBD2. The material sequenced was PBMCs. The receptor comes from a male donor in good health and CMV-seropositive. CDR3: CAWSRRGGATDNEQYF. For the CDR3, the DNA is TGTGCCTGGAGTAGACGCGGGGGGGCAACTGACAACGAGCAGTACTTC.